This record looks at one T cell receptor (beta chain) sequence and its context. Its binding antigen is unknown. No base quality values were provided; no much bigger clone lies one nucleotide off. Library construction relied on the immunoSEQ multiplex PCR assay. What TCRdb holds here is the immuneACCESS table cut down to in-frame rearrangements. Part of the clones is not present; checked against another copy, under half of the missing clones reflect an unresolved V gene, and the others are unexplained. For this sample there are about 160,000 clones; around 96% appear just once. Around 0.92% of the sample comes from the top ten. This entry comes from a study of control samples from healthy donors and cancer patients (dated by TCRdb to 2020 to 2022). The CDR3 starts with the cysteine, ends with the phenylalanine, and has 17 residues. CDR3 DNA only is kept here, 51 bases in frame from base 1. V trim: 4 bases; J trim: 8 bases; unmatched bases: 19. The germline V gene specifies WSHSY as CDR1 and SAAADI as CDR2.

Recombination connected TRBV10-2 to TRBJ1-2; 7 middle bases align to TRBD1. The sequenced material came from blood. The receptor was isolated from a woman under 40 in good health. The nucleotide sequence reads as follows: TGCGCCAGCAGTGTGGATCTCCAAGGACAGGAAGGACACGGCTACACCTTC. Its protein product is CASSVDLQGQEGHGYTF.